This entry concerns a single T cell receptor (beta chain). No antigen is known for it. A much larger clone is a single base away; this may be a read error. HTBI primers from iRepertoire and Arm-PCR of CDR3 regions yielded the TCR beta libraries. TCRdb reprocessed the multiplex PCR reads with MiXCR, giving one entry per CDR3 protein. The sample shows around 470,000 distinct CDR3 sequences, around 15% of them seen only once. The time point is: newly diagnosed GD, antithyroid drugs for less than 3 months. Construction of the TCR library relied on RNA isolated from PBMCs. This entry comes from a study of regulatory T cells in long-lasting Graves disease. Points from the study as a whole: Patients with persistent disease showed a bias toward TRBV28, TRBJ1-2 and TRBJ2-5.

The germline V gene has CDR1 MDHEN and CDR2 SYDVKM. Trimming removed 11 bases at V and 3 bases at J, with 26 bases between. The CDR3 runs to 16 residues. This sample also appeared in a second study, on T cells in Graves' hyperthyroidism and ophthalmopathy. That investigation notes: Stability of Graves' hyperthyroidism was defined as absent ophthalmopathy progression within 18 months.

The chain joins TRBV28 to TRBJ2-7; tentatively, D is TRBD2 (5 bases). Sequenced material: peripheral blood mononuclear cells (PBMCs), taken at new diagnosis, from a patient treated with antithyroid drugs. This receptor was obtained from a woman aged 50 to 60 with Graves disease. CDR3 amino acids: CAGQPGSLARYYEQYF. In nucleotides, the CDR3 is TGTGCCGGCCAGCCCGGGTCGTTAGCGCGGTACTACGAGCAGTACTTC.